This TCR beta chain was profiled in a study of blood T cell repertoires in COVID-19. Background on the study: The samples span acute and convalescent COVID-19 from the United States, Italy and Spain.

V lost 9 bases, J lost 5 bases, and 13 bases lay in between. Germline V gene sequence: CDR1 KGHDR, CDR2 SFDVKD. There are 13 residues in the CDR3. Under the authors' procedure: It was from reference gene primer amplification that nucleated cell counts were estimated. Clones were read by immunoSEQ multiplex PCR, and TCRdb kept only the in-frame ones, dropping some. From that table come the V and J calls and clone size; the DNA was used to work out D and trimming. The sample has tens of thousands of clones; 60% to 80% are singletons. Seattle's cohort entered during active infection and was followed longitudinally.

The sequencing sample was made of peripheral blood. This clonotype was sampled from a man aged 70-80 years with COVID-19, enrolled during active disease. This chain links TRBV24-1 with TRBJ2-1, with D possibly TRBD2 on 5 matching bases. In DNA, the CDR3 is TGTGCCACCGAGAGCGACGGGAACAATGAGCAGTTCTTC. Its translation: CATESDGNNEQFF.